This T cell receptor beta chain is drawn from a study of early T cells in non-severe SARS-CoV-2 infection. Study context: The sequenced material was bulk RNA from unsorted whole blood, and its chains were unpaired.

This clonotype was seen a handful of times. Its antigen remains unknown. Individual cDNA molecules each received unique molecular identifiers attached to them. TCRdb called the 5' RACE reads again in MiXCR, with one record for every CDR3 protein. This table has 70,000 to 95,000 distinct CDR3 sequences, 14% appearing once. CDR1 and CDR2 (germline): DFQATT, SNEGSKA (reference sequence). CDR3 size: 13 residues. Trimming shortened V by 3 bases and J by 8 bases, and 13 bases separated the two germline ends. Study-wide results and caveats: Matching with VDJdb favored anti-spike CD8 responses (missing private and CD4 specificities).

The sequence was obtained from an adult who was a healthcare worker with PCR-confirmed SARS-CoV-2 infection or an uninfected control (not recorded which). Sequences were obtained from whole blood. The rearrangement joins TRBV20-1 to TRBJ1-4; the D gene is possibly TRBD1 (5 bases). The CDR3 bases are TGCAGTGCTAGTCCGGGGGGTATCGAAAAACTGTTTTTT. Translation: CSASPGGIEKLFF.